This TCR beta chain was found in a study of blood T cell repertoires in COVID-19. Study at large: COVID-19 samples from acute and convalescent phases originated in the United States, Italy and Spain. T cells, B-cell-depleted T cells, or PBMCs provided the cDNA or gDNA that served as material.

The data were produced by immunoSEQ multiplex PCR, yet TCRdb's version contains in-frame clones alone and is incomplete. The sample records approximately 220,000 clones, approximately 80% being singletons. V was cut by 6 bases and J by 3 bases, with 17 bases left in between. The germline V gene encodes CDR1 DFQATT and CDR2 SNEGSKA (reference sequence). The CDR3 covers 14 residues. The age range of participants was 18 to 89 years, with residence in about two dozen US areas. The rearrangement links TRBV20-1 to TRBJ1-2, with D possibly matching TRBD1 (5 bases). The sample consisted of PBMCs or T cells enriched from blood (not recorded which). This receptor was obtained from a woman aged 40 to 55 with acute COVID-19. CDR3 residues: CSASIRGADYGYTF. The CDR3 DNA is TGCAGTGCGAGTATTAGGGGCGCGGACTATGGCTACACCTTC.